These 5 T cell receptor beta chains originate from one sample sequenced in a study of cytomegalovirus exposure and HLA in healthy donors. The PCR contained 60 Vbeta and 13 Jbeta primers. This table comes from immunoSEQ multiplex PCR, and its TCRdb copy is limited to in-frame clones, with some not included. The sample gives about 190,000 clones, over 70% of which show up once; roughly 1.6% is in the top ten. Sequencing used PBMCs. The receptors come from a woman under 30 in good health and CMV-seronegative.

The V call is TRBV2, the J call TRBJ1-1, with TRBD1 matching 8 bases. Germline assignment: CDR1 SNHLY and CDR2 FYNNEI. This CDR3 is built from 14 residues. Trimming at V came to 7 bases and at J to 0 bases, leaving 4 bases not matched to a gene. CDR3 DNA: TGTGCCAGCACCCCGACAGGGGTGAACACTGAAGCTTTCTTT. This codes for CASTPTGVNTEAFF. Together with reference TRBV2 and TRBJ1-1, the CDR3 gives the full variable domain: EPEVTQTPSHQVTQMGQEVILRCVPISNHLYFYWYRQILGQKVEFLVSFYNNEISEKSEIFDDQFSVERPDGSNFTLKIRSTKLEDSAMYFCASTPTGVNTEAFFGQGTRLTVV.

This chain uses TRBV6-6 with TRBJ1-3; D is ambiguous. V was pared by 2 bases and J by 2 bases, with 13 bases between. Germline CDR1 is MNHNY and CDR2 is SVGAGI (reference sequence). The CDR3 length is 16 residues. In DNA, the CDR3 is TGTGCCAGCAGTTACCGGGTGGGAGGGACTGGAAACACCATATATTTT. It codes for CASSYRVGGTGNTIYF.

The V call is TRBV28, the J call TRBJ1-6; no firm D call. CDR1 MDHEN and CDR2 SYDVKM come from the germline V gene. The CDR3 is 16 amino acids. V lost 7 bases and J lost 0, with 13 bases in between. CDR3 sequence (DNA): TGTGCCAGCACTACTCACCTTAGCTCCTATAATTCACCCCTCCACTTT. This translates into CASTTHLSSYNSPLHF.

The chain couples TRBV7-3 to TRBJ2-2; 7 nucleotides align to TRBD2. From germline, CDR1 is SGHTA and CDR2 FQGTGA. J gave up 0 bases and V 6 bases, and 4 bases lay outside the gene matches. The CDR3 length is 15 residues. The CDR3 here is CASRKAGSNTGELFF. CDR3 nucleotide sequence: TGTGCCAGCAGGAAAGCGGGGTCGAACACCGGGGAGCTGTTTTTT.

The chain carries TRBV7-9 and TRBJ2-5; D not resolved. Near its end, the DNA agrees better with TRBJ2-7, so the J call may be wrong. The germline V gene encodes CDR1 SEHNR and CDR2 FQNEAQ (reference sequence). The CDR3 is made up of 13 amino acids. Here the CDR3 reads CAVYTGRINEQYF. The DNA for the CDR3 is TGTGCTGTCTACACCGGCAGGATCAACGAGCAGTACTTC.